A single sample is the source of the 23 T cell receptor beta chains below, sequenced in a study of Graves' ophthalmopathy and Graves' hyperthyroidism. RNA transcripts yielded amplified TCR beta CDR3 regions. An initial RT-PCR round employing HTBI primers preceded a second-round multiplex PCR. TCRdb processed the multiplex PCR reads anew with MiXCR; each CDR3 protein has one entry. The data hold roughly 220,000 distinct CDR3 sequences, with around 45% observed a single time. The specimen sequenced was peripheral blood. The source of these receptors is an adult man with Graves' ophthalmopathy.

This clonotype was recorded a few times. This chain links TRBV12-3 or TRBV12-4 with TRBJ2-5; D ambiguous. The CDR3 length is 13 residues. Trimming removed 1 base at V and 2 bases at J, with 5 bases between. CDR3 residues: CASSLGDQETQYF. The CDR3 nucleotides are TGTGCCAGCAGTTTAGGGGATCAAGAGACCCAGTACTTC.

This clonotype was picked up a small number of times. The V call is TRBV2, the J call TRBJ1-5; D perhaps matches TRBD1 (6 bases). The CDR3 length is 17 residues. V was pared by 5 bases and J by 1 base, with 18 bases between. Looked up from germline, CDR1 is SNHLY and CDR2 is FYNNEI. The CDR3, as DNA: TGTGCCAGCAGTCCCCCCAACAGGGTGAGAAGCAATCAGCCCCAGCATTTT. Amino acids: CASSPPNRVRSNQPQHF.

This clonotype occurred a few times. The chain has TRBV2 and TRBJ1-4; TRBD1 might be the D (5 bases). This CDR3 comprises 12 residues. V lost 3 bases to trimming and J lost 8 bases, with 7 bases between them. Germline V gene lookup returns CDR1 SNHLY and CDR2 FYNNEI. The CDR3 sequence is CASSEGREKLFF. The DNA for the CDR3 is TGTGCCAGCAGTGAGGGACGGGAAAAACTGTTTTTT.

The V call is TRBV7-8, the J call TRBJ2-7, with unresolved D. Per the germline V gene, CDR1 is SGHVS and CDR2 is FQNEAQ. The CDR3 has 13 residues. Trimming removed 5 bases from V and 4 bases from J, with 12 bases in between. CDR3 sequence (DNA): TGTGCCAGCAGCCAGACTGGGAAGTACGAGCAGTACTTC. This encodes CASSQTGKYEQYF.

This clonotype came up many times. The chain carries TRBV25-1 and TRBJ1-4; D is possibly TRBD1 (5 bases). This CDR3 spans 18 amino acids. The V and J ends lost 3 bases and 0 bases respectively, with 17 bases between them. In germline, CDR1 is MGHDK, CDR2 SYGVNS. In DNA form, the CDR3 reads TGTGCCAGCAGTGATAGGGAATGGAGGGGTTCAACTAATGAAAAACTGTTTTTT. This sequence encodes CASSDREWRGSTNEKLFF.

This CDR3 is CASSLDRWGVKTQYF. As DNA, the CDR3 is TGTGCCAGCAGCTTGGACCGATGGGGAGTGAAGACCCAGTACTTC. The rearrangement uses TRBV7-9 and TRBJ2-5, with D possibly TRBD2 on 5 matching bases. Germline V gives CDR1 SEHNR, CDR2 FQNEAQ (reference sequence). This CDR3 has 15 amino acids. With 3 bases removed from V and 6 bases from J, the gap between germline ends came to 17 bases.

The chain uses TRBV5-1 and TRBJ2-2, with 14 bases matching TRBD2. J lost 0 bases, V lost 0 bases, and 1 base had no gene match. The CDR3 runs 18 residues. CDR1 and CDR2 (germline): SGHRS, YFSETQ. DNA for the CDR3: TGCGCCAGCAGCTTGGCGGGACTAGCGGGGGCGAACACCGGGGAGCTGTTTTTT. It encodes CASSLAGLAGANTGELFF.

The chain uses TRBV7-2 and TRBJ2-7; D ambiguous. Germline CDR1 SGHTA, CDR2 FQGNSA. The V gene lost 5 bases and the J gene lost 6 bases, with 14 bases spanning the gap. The CDR3 spans 13 residues. The CDR3 spells CASSPQAVSEQYF. Here the CDR3 DNA reads TGTGCCAGCAGCCCCCAGGCTGTCTCCGAGCAGTACTTC.

Concerning this clonotype itself: The missing conserved phenylalanine or tryptophan at the end of this CDR3 makes a read error likely. This rearrangement joins TRBV9 to TRBJ1-2; the D is unclear. Germline-derived CDR1 and CDR2 are SGDLS and YYNGEE. Trimming stripped 4 bases from V and 8 bases from J, with 9 bases between. This CDR3 has 11 amino acids. This chain's CDR3 is CASSHPRGYTL. The DNA of the CDR3 is TGTGCCAGCAGCCATCCCCGGGGCTACACCCTC.

The chain couples TRBV30 to TRBJ2-7; 9 bases line up with TRBD1. Germline V gene lookup returns CDR1 GTSNPN and CDR2 SVGIG (reference sequence). Trimming cost V 3 bases and J 6 bases; bases outside gene matches: 3. This CDR3 region has 12 residues. The CDR3 spells CAWRDRGVEQYF. CDR3 DNA: TGTGCCTGGAGGGACAGGGGAGTCGAGCAGTACTTC.

The sample holds a few counts of this clonotype. The J gene is TRBJ1-1, the V gene TRBV5-1; TRBD1 matches 7 bases. V lost 5 bases to trimming and J lost 1 base; unmatched junction nucleotides: 5. Germline CDR1 is SGHRS and CDR2 is YFSETQ. CDR3 length equals 14 residues. CDR3 sequence reads: CASRIGTANTEAFF. DNA of the CDR3: TGCGCCAGCAGAATCGGGACAGCGAACACTGAAGCTTTCTTT. Combining the CDR3 with reference TRBV5-1 and TRBJ1-1 gives the whole variable domain KAGVTQTPRYLIKTRGQQVTLSCSPISGHRSVSWYQQTPGQGLQFLFEYFSETQRNKGNFPGRFSGRQFSNSRSEMNVSTLELGDSALYLCASRIGTANTEAFFGQGTRLTVV.

The chain links TRBV7-2 to TRBJ2-5, with 10 nucleotides matching TRBD2. V shed 2 bases, J shed 4 bases, and the junction held 4 bases outside the gene matches. The CDR3 is 15 amino acids. The germline CDR1 and CDR2 sequences are SGHTA and FQGNSA. The CDR3 bases are TGTGCCAGCAGCTTAACTAGCGGGGCCCGAGAGACCCAGTACTTC. Protein product: CASSLTSGARETQYF.

The chain carries TRBV20-1 and TRBJ1-5; D might be TRBD1 (5 bases). This CDR3 is 16 amino acids long. Trimming shortened V by 0 bases and J by 0 bases, and 12 bases separated the two germline ends. Germline assignment: CDR1 DFQATT and CDR2 SNEGSKA (reference sequence). CDR3 sequence (DNA): TGCAGTGCTAGAGAGAGGACACCGGGTAGCAATCAGCCCCAGCATTTT. Translation gives CSARERTPGSNQPQHF.

The V call is TRBV20-1, the J call TRBJ2-7; 8 bases map to TRBD1. The J segment lost 2 bases and the V segment lost 8 bases, leaving 20 bases of the junction unmatched. The CDR3 covers 17 residues. CDR1 and CDR2 (germline): DFQATT, SNEGSKA (reference sequence). The CDR3 here is CSYGADREGRVPYEQYF. The CDR3 DNA reads as TGCAGTTACGGGGCGGACAGGGAAGGTAGGGTACCCTACGAGCAGTACTTC.

The V gene is TRBV24-1, the J gene TRBJ1-2; TRBD1 is a possible D gene (6 bases). The CDR3 sequence is 15 residues long. The V and J ends lost 11 bases and 1 base respectively, with 19 bases between them. CDR1 and CDR2 (germline): KGHDR, SFDVKD. The CDR3 DNA follows: TGTGCCAGCACCCCGAGGGGGTCCGTTAACTATGGCTACACCTTC. This codes for CASTPRGSVNYGYTF.

Turning to this clonotype: A junction end diverges from the germline sequence, so it may reflect a read error. The rearrangement uses TRBV10-3 and TRBJ2-7; D might be TRBD1 or TRBD2, each matching 5 bases. The germline V gene encodes CDR1 ENHRY and CDR2 SYGVKD. This CDR3 spans 14 amino acids. CDR3 sequence: CASSEWGSRYEQYF. CDR3 nucleotide sequence: TGTGCCAGCAGTGAATGGGGGAGTCGGTACGAGCAGTACTTC.

The chain combines TRBV4-1 with TRBJ2-7; D may match TRBD1 or TRBD2 (5 bases each). Deletions cut 1 base from V and 2 bases from J, with 12 bases between. The CDR3 is made up of 15 amino acids. From germline, CDR1 is MGHRA and CDR2 YSYEKL. Written as DNA, the CDR3 is TGCGCCAGCAGCCAAGGGGCCGGGGCGGCCTACGAGCAGTACTTC. This gives the protein CASSQGAGAAYEQYF.

This clonotype was picked up a small number of times. Here the CDR3 reads CASSDATRMSGNTIYF. For the CDR3, the DNA is TGTGCCAGCAGCGATGCGACGAGGATGTCTGGAAACACCATATATTTT. The V call is TRBV9, the J call TRBJ1-3; D remains unclear. Trimming cost V 3 bases and J 1 base, with 14 bases left between them. Germline V gene lookup returns CDR1 SGDLS and CDR2 YYNGEE. CDR3 size: 16 residues.

Points on this clonotype: Just one base apart from a much larger clone, this may be a read error. The rearrangement joins TRBV2 to TRBJ2-1; D gene unclear. The CDR3 totals 11 residues. The germline V gene has CDR1 SNHLY and CDR2 FYNNEI. The CDR3 DNA follows: TGTGCCAGCAGTGAGGAAGATGAGCAGCTCTTC. Its translation: CASSEEDEQLF.

This clonotype was detected a few times. The rearrangement joins TRBV7-3 to TRBJ1-1; D is possibly TRBD1 (6 bases). CDR1 is SGHTA, CDR2 FQGTGA, per germline. The CDR3 covers 14 residues. Trimming stripped 2 bases from V and 4 bases from J, with 11 bases between. The CDR3 loop reads CASSLEQGVTEAFF. The CDR3 coding sequence is TGTGCCAGCAGCTTAGAACAGGGCGTCACTGAAGCTTTCTTT.

The rearrangement joins TRBV29-1 to TRBJ1-5; 9 positions match TRBD1. Unmatched junction bases numbered 8, after V lost 8 bases and J lost 3 bases. This CDR3 is 14 amino acids long. Germline CDR1 is SQVTM and CDR2 is ANQGSEA. CDR3 sequence: CSYRDRDNNQPQHF. The CDR3 DNA is TGCAGCTACCGGGACAGGGATAACAATCAGCCCCAGCATTTT. The full variable domain, completed using reference TRBV29-1 and TRBJ1-5, is SAVISQKPSRDICQRGTSLTIQCQVDSQVTMMFWYRQQPGQSLTLIATANQGSEATYESGFVIDKFPISRPNLTFSTLTVSNMSPEDSSIYLCSYRDRDNNQPQHFGDGTRLSIL.

This chain uses TRBV2 with TRBJ2-5; TRBD2 matches 9 bases. Germline V gives CDR1 SNHLY, CDR2 FYNNEI. The V and J ends lost 7 bases and 3 bases, in that order; junction bases with no gene match: 27. The CDR3 is 21 residues long. CDR3 in amino acids: CASNPSPGVAGEGVVKETQYF. CDR3 nucleotides: TGTGCCAGCAACCCTTCCCCTGGGGTAGCGGGAGAGGGGGTTGTTAAAGAGACCCAGTACTTC.

This clonotype has at least ten counts. The V and J genes are TRBV20-1 and TRBJ1-1, with TRBD1 matching 8 bases. Germline CDR1 is DFQATT and CDR2 is SNEGSKA (reference sequence). There are 14 residues in the CDR3. The V segment lost 0 bases and the J segment 5 bases; nucleotides outside the gene matches: 5. CDR3 sequence (DNA): TGCAGTGCTAGAGACACAGGGGGACGAACTGAAGCTTTCTTT. It translates to CSARDTGGRTEAFF.